One and the same sample provided the 14 T cell receptor beta chains below, sequenced in a study of shared clonotypes between healthy human individuals. Assay used: immunoSEQ multiplex PCR; TCRdb lists only in-frame clones, some missing. The sample comprises approximately 500,000 clones, more than 75% of which are singletons, and approximately 12% rests with the top ten. The sequencing sample was made of PBMCs. The receptor set was obtained from a woman aged 40 to 50 in good health. Some clones in this sample may be carry-over from other donors' samples.

The chain employs TRBV18 and TRBJ2-7, with D possibly called TRBD1 or TRBD2 (5 bases each). The CDR3 consists of 14 residues. Trimming removed 4 bases from V and 0 bases from J, with 10 bases in between. In germline, CDR1 is KGHSH, CDR2 LQKENI. CDR3 in DNA: TGTGCCAGCTCACGGGACCCGAGCTCCTACGAGCAGTACTTC. Protein sequence: CASSRDPSSYEQYF.

The J gene is TRBJ1-2, the V gene TRBV27; TRBD1 agrees at 7 bases. This CDR3 comprises 13 residues. Trimming cost V 7 bases and J 7 bases; bases outside gene matches: 9. Germline assignment: CDR1 MNHEY and CDR2 SMNVEV (reference sequence). CDR3 region: CASKSRQGVGYTF. CDR3 coding DNA: TGTGCCAGCAAGTCCAGGCAGGGGGTTGGCTACACCTTC.

CDR3 nucleotides: TGTGCCAGCAGTGAAGACTATAATTCACCCCTCCACTTT. This sequence encodes CASSEDYNSPLHF. V usage is TRBV6-4 and J usage is TRBJ1-6; D remains unclear. Germline values: CDR1 MRHNA, CDR2 SNTAGT. V lost 3 bases and J lost 3, with 3 bases in between. CDR3 size: 13 residues.

CDR3 DNA: TGTGCCAGCATCCCCGGGGGACAGGTCACAGATACGCAGTATTTT. This encodes CASIPGGQVTDTQYF. V is TRBV28 and J is TRBJ2-3, with 8 bases identical to TRBD1. Germline lookup yields CDR1 MDHEN and CDR2 SYDVKM. Losses at the gene ends were 7 bases for V and 2 bases for J; bases not matched to a gene: 8. CDR3 size: 15 residues.

The V gene is TRBV9, the J gene TRBJ1-4, with D possibly TRBD1 on 6 matching bases. V dropped 3 bases and J dropped 5 bases, with 11 bases sitting between them. The CDR3 contains 14 residues. The germline CDR1 and CDR2 sequences are SGDLS and YYNGEE. The CDR3 here is CASSERGQNEKLFF. For the CDR3, the DNA is TGTGCCAGCAGCGAGAGAGGACAGAATGAAAAACTGTTTTTT.

The chain carries TRBV5-4 and TRBJ2-7; the D gene is possibly TRBD2 (6 bases). Trimming stripped 4 bases from V and 1 base from J, with 15 bases between. This CDR3 has 15 amino acids. The germline V gene encodes CDR1 SGHNT and CDR2 YYREEE (reference sequence). The CDR3 sequence is CASSQAGTDSYEQYF. The CDR3 DNA is TGTGCCAGCAGCCAAGCCGGGACTGATTCCTACGAGCAGTACTTC. The full variable domain, with the rest looked up from reference TRBV5-4 and TRBJ2-7, is ETGVTQSPTHLIKTRGQQVTLRCSSQSGHNTVSWYQQALGQGPQFIFQYYREEENGRGNFPPRFSGLQFPNYSSELNVNALELDDSALYLCASSQAGTDSYEQYFGPGTRLTVT.

This rearrangement joins TRBV6-5 to TRBJ1-5, with D perhaps matching TRBD1 (6 bases). From germline, CDR1 is MNHEY and CDR2 SVGAGI. This CDR3 comprises 14 residues. Trimming took 4 bases from V and 4 from J, leaving 11 bases between them. The CDR3 bases are TGTGCCAGCAGTTTCTCAGGGGAAAATCAGCCCCAGCATTTT. Translating gives CASSFSGENQPQHF.

V is TRBV19 and J is TRBJ2-3; 9 positions agree with TRBD1. V lost 5 bases to trimming and J lost 3 bases; unmatched junction nucleotides: 3. The CDR3 is made up of 14 amino acids. CDR1 is LNHDA, CDR2 SQIVND, per germline (reference sequence). The DNA of the CDR3 is TGTGCCAGTAGTCCAGGGACAGGGACAGATACGCAGTATTTT. It codes for CASSPGTGTDTQYF. Using reference TRBV19 and TRBJ2-3 for the parts outside the CDR3, the full variable domain is DGGITQSPKYLFRKEGQNVTLSCEQNLNHDAMYWYRQDPGQGLRLIYYSQIVNDFQKGDIAEGYSVSREKKESFPLTVTSAQKNPTAFYLCASSPGTGTDTQYFGPGTRLTVL.

The rearrangement joins TRBV5-1 to TRBJ2-2; D unclear. Germline V gene lookup returns CDR1 SGHRS and CDR2 YFSETQ. The V end was cut by 3 bases, the J end by 0 bases, with 6 bases between. This CDR3 comprises 14 residues. CDR3 nucleotides: TGCGCCAGCAGCTCCACCTCGAACACCGGGGAGCTGTTTTTT. This codes for CASSSTSNTGELFF.

To note about this clone: A far larger clone is one base from this, pointing to a likely read error. The J gene is TRBJ2-7, the V gene TRBV27; a weak D match, TRBD2 (6 bases). V shed 8 bases and J shed 3 bases, with 20 bases lying between them. There are 15 residues in the CDR3. CDR1 MNHEY and CDR2 SMNVEV come from the germline V gene (reference sequence). The CDR3 region has the DNA TGTGCCAGCTCTTTGGCGGGAATGCCCCGCTACGAGCAGTACTTC. Its translation: CASSLAGMPRYEQYF.

The chain uses TRBV11-2 and TRBJ2-1; 12 nucleotides match TRBD1. CDR1 is SGHAT, CDR2 FQNNGV, per germline. V was pared by 6 bases and J by 9 bases, with 3 bases of the junction left unmatched. This CDR3 has 13 residues. CDR3 DNA: TGTGCCAGCAGGGGGACAGGGGGCCCTGAGCAGTTCTTC. Amino acid sequence: CASRGTGGPEQFF.

This clone was counted only a few times. The rearrangement uses TRBV4-3 and TRBJ2-5; a weak D match, TRBD1 (5 bases). Germline loops: CDR1 LGHNA, CDR2 YSLEER. CDR3 length equals 15 residues. V shed 0 bases and J shed 2 bases, with 10 bases lying between them. CDR3 sequence: CASSQDARAQETQYF. The CDR3 DNA sequence: TGCGCCAGCAGCCAAGATGCCAGGGCTCAAGAGACCCAGTACTTC.

The count of this clone is one. Other DNA sequences of this sample code for an identical CDR3. The chain couples TRBV2 to TRBJ2-1; no clear D gene. Germline CDR1 SNHLY, CDR2 FYNNEI. V lost 1 base and J 3 bases, leaving 4 bases between the germline ends. The CDR3 length is 13 residues. In DNA form, the CDR3 reads TGTGCCAGCAGTGAAGGGAACTACAATGAGCAGTTCTTC. The encoded protein is CASSEGNYNEQFF.

In this sample, this clone turned up a few times. The CDR3 reads CASSPNPGLATYEQYF. CDR3 in DNA: TGCGCCAGCAGCCCGAATCCGGGACTAGCGACCTACGAGCAGTACTTC. The chain couples TRBV5-1 to TRBJ2-7; 10 bases line up with TRBD2. The V gene end was trimmed by 4 bases and the J gene end by 2 bases; junction bases not matched to a gene: 9. Germline CDR1 and CDR2: SGHRS and YFSETQ. The length of the CDR3 is 16 residues.